Below, one T cell receptor (beta chain) is given with its context. The antigen is undetermined. V lost 4 bases and J 7 bases, leaving 11 bases between the germline ends. Germline CDR1 SQVTM, CDR2 ANQGSEA. There are 11 residues in the CDR3. This record belongs to a study of blood T cells in healthy people across ages. Overall study: The capture of about one barcoded beta molecule per two T cells was achieved by template switching. Overall study results and limits: Roughly linear declines in TCR beta diversity per million T cells occurred with age. Calculation of diversity from one million T cells yielded estimates considered to be underestimates.

Primed by a sample-barcoded 5' primer and a J-beta primer mix, a second PCR proceeded for about 6 to 11 cycles. Unique molecular identifiers of 12 random nucleotides labeled each cDNA. TCRdb called the 5' RACE reads again in MiXCR, with one record for every CDR3 protein. This table holds some 780,000 distinct CDR3 sequences, more than 55% found once. This chain joins TRBV29-1 and TRBJ2-7, with a possible D match to TRBD2 (5 bases). This TCR was sampled from a man aged 40-50 years in good health. The sample was blood. This CDR3 reads CSVAPTGEQYF. For the CDR3, the DNA is TGCAGCGTTGCCCCAACGGGAGAGCAGTACTTC.